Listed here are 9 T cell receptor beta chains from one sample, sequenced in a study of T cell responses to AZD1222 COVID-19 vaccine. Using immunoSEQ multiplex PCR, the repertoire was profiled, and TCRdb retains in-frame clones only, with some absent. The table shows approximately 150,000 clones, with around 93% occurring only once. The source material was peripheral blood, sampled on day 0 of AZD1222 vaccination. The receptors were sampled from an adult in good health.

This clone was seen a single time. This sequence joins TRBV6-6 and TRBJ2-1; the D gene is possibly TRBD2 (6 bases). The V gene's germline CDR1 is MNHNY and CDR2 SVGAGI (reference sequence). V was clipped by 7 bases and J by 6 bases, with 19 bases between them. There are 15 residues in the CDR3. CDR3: CASKDSGVVGNEQFF. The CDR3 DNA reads TGTGCCAGCAAAGATAGCGGAGTTGTCGGCAATGAGCAGTTCTTC.

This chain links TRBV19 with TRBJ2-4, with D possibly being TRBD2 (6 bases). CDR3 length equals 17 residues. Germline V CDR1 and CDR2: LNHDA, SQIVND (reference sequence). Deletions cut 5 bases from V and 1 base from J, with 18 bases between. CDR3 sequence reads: CASSLPSGLGAKNIQYF. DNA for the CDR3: TGTGCCAGTAGTCTTCCCAGCGGGTTGGGGGCCAAAAACATTCAGTACTTC. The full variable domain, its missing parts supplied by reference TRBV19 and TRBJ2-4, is DGGITQSPKYLFRKEGQNVTLSCEQNLNHDAMYWYRQDPGQGLRLIYYSQIVNDFQKGDIAEGYSVSREKKESFPLTVTSAQKNPTAFYLCASSLPSGLGAKNIQYFGAGTRLSVL.

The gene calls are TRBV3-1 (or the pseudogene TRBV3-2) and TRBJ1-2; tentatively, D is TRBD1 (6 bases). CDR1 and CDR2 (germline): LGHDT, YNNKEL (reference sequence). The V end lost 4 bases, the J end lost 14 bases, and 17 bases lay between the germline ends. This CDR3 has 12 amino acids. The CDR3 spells CASSLRGLEETF. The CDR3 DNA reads TGTGCCAGCAGCCTCCGGGGGCTAGAGGAGACCTTC.

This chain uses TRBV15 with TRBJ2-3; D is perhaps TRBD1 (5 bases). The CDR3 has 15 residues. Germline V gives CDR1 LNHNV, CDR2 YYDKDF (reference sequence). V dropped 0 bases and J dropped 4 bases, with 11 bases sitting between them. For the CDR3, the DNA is TGTGCCACCAGCAGAGATCCCGGCAGGGCAGATACGCAGTATTTT. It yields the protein CATSRDPGRADTQYF.

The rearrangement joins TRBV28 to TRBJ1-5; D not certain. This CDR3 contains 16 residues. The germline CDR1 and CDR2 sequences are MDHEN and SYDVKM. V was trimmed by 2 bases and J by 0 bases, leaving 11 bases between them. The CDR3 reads CASSLSVATSNQPQHF. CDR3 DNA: TGTGCCAGCAGTTTAAGTGTGGCAACTAGCAATCAGCCCCAGCATTTT.

The CDR3 DNA is TGTGCCAGCAGCTTAGATCCAGGGGGGGGTTACAATGAGCAGTTCTTC. Protein product: CASSLDPGGGYNEQFF. The chain recombines TRBV11-2 with TRBJ2-1; tentatively, D is TRBD1 or TRBD2 (7 bases each). The CDR3 runs 16 residues. The germline V gene encodes CDR1 SGHAT and CDR2 FQNNGV. V lost 0 bases to trimming and J lost 4 bases, with 13 bases between them.

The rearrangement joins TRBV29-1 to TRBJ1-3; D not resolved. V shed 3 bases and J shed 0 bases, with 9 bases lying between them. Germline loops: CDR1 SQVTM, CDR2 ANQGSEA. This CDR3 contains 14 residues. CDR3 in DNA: TGCAGCGTTGATTGGCTCTCCTCTGGAAACACCATATATTTT. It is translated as CSVDWLSSGNTIYF.

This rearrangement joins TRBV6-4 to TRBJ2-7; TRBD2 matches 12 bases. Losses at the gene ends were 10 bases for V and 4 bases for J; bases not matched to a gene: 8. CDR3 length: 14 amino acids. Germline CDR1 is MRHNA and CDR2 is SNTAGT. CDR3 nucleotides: TGTGCCAATATACTAGCGGGGGGACGATACGAGCAGTACTTC. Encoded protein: CANILAGGRYEQYF.

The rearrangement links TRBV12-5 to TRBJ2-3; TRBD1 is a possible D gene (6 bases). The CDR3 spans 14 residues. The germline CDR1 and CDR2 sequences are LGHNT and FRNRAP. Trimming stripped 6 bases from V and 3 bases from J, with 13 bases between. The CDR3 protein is CASGLEGGTDTQYF. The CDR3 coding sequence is TGTGCTAGTGGCCTCGAAGGGGGTACAGATACGCAGTATTTT.